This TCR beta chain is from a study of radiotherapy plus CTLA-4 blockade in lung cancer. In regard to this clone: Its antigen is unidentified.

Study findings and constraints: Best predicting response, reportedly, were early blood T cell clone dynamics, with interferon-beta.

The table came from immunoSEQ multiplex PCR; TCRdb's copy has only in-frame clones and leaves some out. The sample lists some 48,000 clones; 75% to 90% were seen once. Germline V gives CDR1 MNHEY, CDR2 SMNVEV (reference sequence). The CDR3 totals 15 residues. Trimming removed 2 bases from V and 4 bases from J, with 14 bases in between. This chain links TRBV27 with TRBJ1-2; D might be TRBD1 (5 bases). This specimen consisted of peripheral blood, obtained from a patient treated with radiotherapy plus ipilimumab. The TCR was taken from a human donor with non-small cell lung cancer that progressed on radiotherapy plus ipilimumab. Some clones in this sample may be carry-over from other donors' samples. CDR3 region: CASSLKGAPFYGYTF. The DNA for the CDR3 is TGTGCCAGCAGTTTAAAAGGGGCCCCCTTCTATGGCTACACCTTC.